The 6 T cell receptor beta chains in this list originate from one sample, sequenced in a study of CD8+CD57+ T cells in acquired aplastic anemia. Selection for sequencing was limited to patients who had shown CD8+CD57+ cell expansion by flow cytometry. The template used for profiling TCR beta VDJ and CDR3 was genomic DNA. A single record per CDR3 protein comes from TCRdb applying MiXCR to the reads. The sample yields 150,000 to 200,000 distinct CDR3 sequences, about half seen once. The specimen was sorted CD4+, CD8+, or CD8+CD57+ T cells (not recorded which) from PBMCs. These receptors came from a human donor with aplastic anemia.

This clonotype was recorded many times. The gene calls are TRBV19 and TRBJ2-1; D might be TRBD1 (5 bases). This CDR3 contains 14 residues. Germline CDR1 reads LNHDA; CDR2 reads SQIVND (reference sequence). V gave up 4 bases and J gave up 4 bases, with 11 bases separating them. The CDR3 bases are TGTGCCAGTAGTACAACCCGACAGTACAATGAGCAGTTCTTC. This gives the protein CASSTTRQYNEQFF.

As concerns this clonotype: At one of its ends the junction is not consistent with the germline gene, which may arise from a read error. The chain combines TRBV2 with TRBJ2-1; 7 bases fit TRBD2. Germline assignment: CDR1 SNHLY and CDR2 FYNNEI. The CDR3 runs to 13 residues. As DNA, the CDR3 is TGTGCCACCCGGCGGGAGTCCTTCAATGAGCAGTTCTTC. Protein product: CATRRESFNEQFF.

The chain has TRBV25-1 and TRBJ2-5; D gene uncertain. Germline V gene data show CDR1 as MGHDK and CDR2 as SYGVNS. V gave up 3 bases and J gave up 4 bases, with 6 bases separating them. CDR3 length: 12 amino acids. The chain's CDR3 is CASSESLETQYF. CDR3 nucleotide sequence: TGTGCCAGCAGTGAGTCGTTAGAGACCCAGTACTTC.

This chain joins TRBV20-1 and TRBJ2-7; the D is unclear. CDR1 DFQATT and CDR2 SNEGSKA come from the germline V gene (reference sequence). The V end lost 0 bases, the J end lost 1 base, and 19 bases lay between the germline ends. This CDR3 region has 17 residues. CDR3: CSARDRSREGRSYEQYF. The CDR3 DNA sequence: TGCAGTGCTAGAGATAGGTCTCGCGAAGGGCGGTCCTACGAGCAGTACTTC.

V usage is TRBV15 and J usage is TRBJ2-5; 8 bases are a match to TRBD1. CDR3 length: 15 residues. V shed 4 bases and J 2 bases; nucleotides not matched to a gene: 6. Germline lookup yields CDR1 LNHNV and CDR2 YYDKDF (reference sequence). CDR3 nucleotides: TGTGCCACCAGCACCGTGGACAGGGCGCAAGAGACCCAGTACTTC. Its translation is CATSTVDRAQETQYF.

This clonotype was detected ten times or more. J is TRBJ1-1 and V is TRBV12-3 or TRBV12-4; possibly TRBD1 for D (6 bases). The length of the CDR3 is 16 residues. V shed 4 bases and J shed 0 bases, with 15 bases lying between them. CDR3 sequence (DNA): TGTGCCAGCAGTTCCAACACCAGGGGACTGAACACTGAAGCTTTCTTT. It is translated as CASSSNTRGLNTEAFF.